The clone carrying this TCR beta chain was observed once. What it binds is not known. This may arise from a read error, as a much more abundant clone is one base away. Combining a sample-barcoded 5' primer with a J-beta primer mix, a second PCR ran for roughly 7 to 11 cycles. One entry per CDR3 protein results from TCRdb running MiXCR on the 5' RACE reads. The sample contains more than 750,000 distinct CDR3 sequences, roughly 29% of which appear only once. The record originates from a study of blood T cells in healthy people across ages. V was pared by 9 bases and J by 7 bases, with 11 bases of the junction left unmatched. The CDR3 length is 14 residues. The germline gives CDR1 SGHRS, CDR2 YFSETQ. Study findings and constraints: Observed TCR beta diversity per million T cells went down as age went up. This fall followed a roughly linear course with age.

These data also formed part of another study, on T cells of mothers and their children. This second study notes: The M1S primer of the second PCR added sample barcodes and 2-4 random nucleotides. The study obtained over 8.5 million TCR beta CDR3 reads per mother and about 3 million per child.

The receptor's source is a woman between 40 and 55 years old in good health. The source material was blood. This rearrangement joins TRBV5-1 to TRBJ2-1, with 9 bases that match TRBD1. The CDR3 protein is CANTPGQGENEQFF. CDR3 bases: TGCGCCAACACCCCGGGACAGGGTGAGAATGAGCAGTTCTTC.